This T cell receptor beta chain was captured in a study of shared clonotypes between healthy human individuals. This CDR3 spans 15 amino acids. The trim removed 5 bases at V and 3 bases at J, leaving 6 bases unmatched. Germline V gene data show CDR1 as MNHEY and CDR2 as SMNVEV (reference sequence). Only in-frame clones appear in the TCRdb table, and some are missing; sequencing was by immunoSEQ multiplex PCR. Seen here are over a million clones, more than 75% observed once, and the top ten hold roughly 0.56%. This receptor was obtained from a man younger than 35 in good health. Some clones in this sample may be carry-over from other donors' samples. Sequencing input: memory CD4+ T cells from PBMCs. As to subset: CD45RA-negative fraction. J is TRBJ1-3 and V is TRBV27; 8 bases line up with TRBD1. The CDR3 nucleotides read TGTGCCAGCAGTCCCCAGGGGGCGGGTGGAAACACCATATATTTT. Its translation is CASSPQGAGGNTIYF.